This paragraph covers one T cell receptor beta chain sequence. This clone appeared once. The antigen this receptor binds is unknown. The record has no base qualities; no much larger clone is one base away. Here V drops 4 bases and J drops 8 bases, and the junction holds 4 bases not matched to any gene. CDR1 and CDR2, looked up from the germline V gene, are ENHRY and SYGVKD. From cysteine to phenylalanine, the CDR3 is 12 amino acids long. The kept DNA is CDR3 alone, 36 bases in frame from the first base. This entry comes from a study of blood T cell repertoires in COVID-19 (TCRdb year 2020). Looking at the study overall: Collaborator samples came from the United States, Italy and Spain and covered acute and convalescent phases of COVID-19. The dataset comprised deeply sampled blood TCRbeta repertoires from subjects exposed to, actively infected with, or recovered from COVID-19. A de-identified subject ID, COVID-19 status, age in years and sex were almost always included in the sample metadata. The samples were drawn from two sources: the first 160 participants of the ongoing ImmuneRACE study, and 1,000 to 1,500 subjects contributed by 6 global collaborators. The prospective study material was composed of cDNA or gDNA derived from T cells, B-cell-depleted T cells, or PBMCs. Where HLA class I and class II types were available, the types were taken from metadata supplied by the sample provider, not from assay-based typing. The repertoires were made available in a free public database intended to serve as a resource for research on the immune response to SARS-CoV-2. General study outcomes and caveats: The amount of clinical and demographic metadata varied by source and participant and was provided uncurated.

Participants in the prospective study were aged 18 to 89 years, lived in under 30 United States geographic areas, and enrolled through a virtual design. In the prospective study, cohorts were assigned on the basis of participant-reported clinical history obtained from a screening survey and a study questionnaire. For ImmuneRACE Cohort 3, a participant was defined as recovered based on two consecutive negative NP/OP PCR tests, clearance by a healthcare professional, or resolution of symptoms. In the prospective study, mobile phlebotomists collected whole blood, serum and a nasopharyngeal or oropharyngeal swab from each participant. Prospective study participants could optionally give additional blood draws and questionnaires over an approximately 2-month period. Before DNA extraction, blood samples from the prospective study were shipped at room temperature or frozen. TCRbeta CDR3 regions were amplified from genomic DNA using the immunoSEQ Assay, a bias-controlled multiplex PCR. In the original analysis: The number of nucleated cells in each sample was estimated by amplification of reference gene primers within the assay. To quantify the absolute abundance of each unique TCRbeta CDR3 rearrangement, sequence reads were collapsed and filtered. For each sample, productive Simpson clonality was calculated as the square root of Simpson's diversity index over productive rearrangements. TCRdb holds this immuneACCESS table with in-frame rearrangements only. Some clones are missing; in checked studies, unresolved V genes explain under half, and the rest has no known cause. V, J and clone size are taken as reported in that table, and D and trimming were inferred from the DNA itself. The sample profile shows under 150,000 clones; about 75% of them were found once. The top ten constitute roughly 2.9% of the sample.

This receptor was taken from a woman aged 50 to 60 who had recovered from COVID-19. Sample: PBMCs or T cells enriched from blood (not recorded which). The rearranged segments are TRBV10-3 and TRBJ1-2, and TRBD1 matches 7 of the central bases. In nucleotide form, the sequence is TGTGCCATCAGTGCAAGGGGGCGAGGCTACACCTTC. It translates to CAISARGRGYTF.